Below, 18 T cell receptor beta chains from the same sample are listed, as sequenced in a study of glioma-infiltrating T cells after dendritic cell vaccination. Profiled with immunoSEQ multiplex PCR; TCRdb holds only in-frame clones, not every one. This table holds some 100,000 clones, approximately 80% found once. Specimen: blood, collected before dendritic cell vaccination. Receptors originate from a human donor with glioblastoma.

The chain uses TRBV21-1 and TRBJ1-1. TRBV21-1 is labeled a pseudogene. The CDR3 sequence is 15 residues long. The CDR3 region is CASSKDGGWDTEAFF. CDR3 sequence (DNA): TGTGCCAGCAGCAAAGACGGGGGATGGGACACTGAAGCTTTCTTT.

The rearrangement uses TRBV18 and TRBJ2-7; 9 bases match TRBD1. J gave up 2 bases and V 5 bases, and 4 bases lay outside the gene matches. Germline values: CDR1 KGHSH, CDR2 LQKENI. The CDR3 length is 14 residues. The CDR3 bases are TGTGCCAGCTCAACCGGGGACAGGGCCTACGAGCAGTACTTC. It yields the protein CASSTGDRAYEQYF.

V usage is TRBV19 and J usage is TRBJ1-5; D gene unclear. The CDR3 covers 13 residues. The V gene lost 8 bases and the J gene lost 3 bases, with 11 bases spanning the gap. Germline values: CDR1 LNHDA, CDR2 SQIVND (reference sequence). The CDR3 here is CASAELINQPQHF. DNA for the CDR3: TGTGCCAGTGCGGAGCTGATCAATCAGCCCCAGCATTTT.

V gene TRBV28 combines with J gene TRBJ2-6; 8 positions match TRBD1. CDR3 length: 15 amino acids. CDR1 and CDR2 from the germline V gene are MDHEN and SYDVKM. Unmatched junction bases numbered 2, after V lost 5 bases and J lost 2 bases. CDR3 sequence reads: CASSPTGAGANVLTF. The DNA of the CDR3 is TGTGCCAGCAGTCCGACAGGGGCTGGGGCCAACGTCCTGACTTTC.

This clone was observed once. This chain uses TRBV6-1 with TRBJ2-7; TRBD1 aligns across 7 bases. CDR3 length: 12 amino acids. Germline CDR1 MNHNS, CDR2 SASEGT. V was pared by 6 bases and J by 2 bases, with 1 base of the junction left unmatched. CDR3 DNA sequence: TGTGCCAGCAGAACAGGGGCCTACGAGCAGTACTTC. Translated: CASRTGAYEQYF.

The chain recombines TRBV4-1 with TRBJ2-7, with TRBD1 matching 8 bases. The CDR3 covers 13 residues. Germline-derived CDR1 and CDR2 are MGHRA and YSYEKL. V gave up 10 bases and J gave up 4 bases; unmatched junction bases: 9. The CDR3 region is CATGQGPSYEQYF. CDR3 bases: TGCGCCACCGGACAGGGCCCCTCTTACGAGCAGTACTTC.

The chain joins TRBV10-3 to TRBJ2-7; a weak D match, TRBD1 (6 bases). V lost 6 bases and J 6 bases, leaving 15 bases between the germline ends. Germline loops: CDR1 ENHRY, CDR2 SYGVKD. This CDR3 is built from 13 residues. The CDR3 protein is CAISRDTVVEQYF. DNA of the CDR3: TGTGCCATCAGCCGGGACACCGTCGTCGAGCAGTACTTC.

The rearrangement joins TRBV7-9 to TRBJ2-5; 8 nucleotides line up with TRBD1. The CDR3 contains 13 residues. Per the germline V gene, CDR1 is SEHNR and CDR2 is FQNEAQ (reference sequence). V lost 8 bases, J lost 5 bases, and 7 bases stayed unmatched. The CDR3 sequence is CASAGGAGETQYF. The DNA of the CDR3 is TGTGCCAGCGCAGGGGGCGCGGGGGAGACCCAGTACTTC.

This clone showed up just a few times. This rearrangement joins TRBV6-5 to TRBJ2-7; 7 bases align to TRBD1. The junction had 3 bases not matched to a gene; V was cut back by 7 bases and J by 0 bases. The germline V gene has CDR1 MNHEY and CDR2 SVGAGI. This CDR3 contains 13 residues. The DNA of the CDR3 is TGTGCCAGCAAACAGGGGAGCTCCTACGAGCAGTACTTC. It specifies CASKQGSSYEQYF.

This clone was counted a single time. V and J are TRBV5-4 and TRBJ2-5; perhaps TRBD2 as D (6 bases). There are 14 residues in the CDR3. The V end lost 2 bases, the J end lost 2 bases, and 10 bases lay between the germline ends. Germline CDR1 reads SGHNT; CDR2 reads YYREEE (reference sequence). The chain's CDR3 is CASSFARGQETQYF. CDR3 nucleotides: TGTGCCAGCAGCTTCGCTCGGGGGCAAGAGACCCAGTACTTC.

This rearrangement joins TRBV6-5 to TRBJ2-7, with D tentatively TRBD1 (6 bases). CDR1 MNHEY and CDR2 SVGAGI come from the germline V gene. With 7 bases removed from V and 1 base from J, the gap between germline ends came to 14 bases. The CDR3 totals 14 residues. CDR3 DNA sequence: TGTGCCAGCAAGACCGGGACATGGTCCTACGAGCAGTACTTC. Encoded protein: CASKTGTWSYEQYF.

The gene calls are TRBV9 and TRBJ2-1; 13 bases map to TRBD2. CDR3 length: 17 residues. V was clipped by 4 bases and J by 15 bases; unmatched bases: 19. Germline CDR1 and CDR2: SGDLS and YYNGEE. The CDR3 protein is CASSPLPLGGLAGVPFF. As DNA, the CDR3 is TGTGCCAGCAGCCCACTTCCCTTGGGCGGACTAGCGGGAGTGCCGTTCTTC. Using reference TRBV9 and TRBJ2-1 for the parts outside the CDR3, the full variable domain is DSGVTQTPKHLITATGQRVTLRCSPRSGDLSVYWYQQSLDQGLQFLIQYYNGEERAKGNILERFSAQQFPDLHSELNLSSLELGDSALYFCASSPLPLGGLAGVPFFGPGTRLTVL.

The CDR3 loop is CASSSLQGYTEAFF. In DNA form, the CDR3 reads TGTGCCAGCAGTTCCCTACAGGGTTACACTGAAGCTTTCTTT. V usage is TRBV6-6 and J usage is TRBJ1-1; the D gene is possibly TRBD1 (6 bases). Trimming removed 4 bases from V and 3 bases from J, with 12 bases in between. Per the germline V gene, CDR1 is MNHNY and CDR2 is SVGAGI (reference sequence). The CDR3 spans 14 residues.

CDR3 loop: CSVVGTGPYNEQFF. CDR3 nucleotide sequence: TGCAGCGTTGTAGGGACAGGCCCTTACAATGAGCAGTTCTTC. The rearrangement links TRBV29-1 to TRBJ2-1; 8 bases match TRBD1. With 4 bases clipped from V and 4 bases from J, the junction kept 6 bases outside the gene matches. In germline, CDR1 is SQVTM, CDR2 ANQGSEA. CDR3 size: 14 residues.

The sample holds a few counts of this clone. The gene calls are TRBV4-2 and TRBJ2-7; tentative D call: TRBD2 (5 bases). V was trimmed by 0 bases and J by 6 bases, leaving 12 bases between them. The CDR3 runs to 14 residues. The germline V gene has CDR1 LGHNA and CDR2 YNFKEQ. CDR3 sequence: CASSQDRRSGEQYF. The CDR3 DNA follows: TGTGCCAGCAGCCAAGATAGGAGGTCTGGCGAGCAGTACTTC.

This clone was counted only a few times. The chain uses TRBV6-5 and TRBJ2-3; D call uncertain. Germline V CDR1 and CDR2: MNHEY, SVGAGI. This CDR3 contains 14 residues. V lost 2 bases and J 6 bases, leaving 12 bases between the germline ends. This CDR3 reads CASSYGLDGDTQYF. The CDR3 DNA follows: TGTGCCAGCAGTTACGGGTTAGACGGGGATACGCAGTATTTT.

This chain links TRBV5-6 with TRBJ2-7; perhaps TRBD1 as D (6 bases). The CDR3 is 14 amino acids. Germline V gives CDR1 SGHDT, CDR2 YYEEEE. V lost 3 bases to trimming and J lost 12 bases, with 22 bases between them. The CDR3 bases are TGTGCCAGCAGCTCTCCGGACAGAGGTCCTTTTAGGTACTTC. Protein sequence: CASSSPDRGPFRYF.

This chain joins TRBV7-3 and TRBJ1-1; no firm D call. The ends were cut back, 6 bases at V and 3 bases at J, with 11 bases in the middle. Germline V gene sequence: CDR1 SGHTA, CDR2 FQGTGA. The CDR3 runs 13 residues. DNA of the CDR3: TGTGCCAGCAGTATGTCCCGTGACACTGAAGCTTTCTTT. The encoded protein is CASSMSRDTEAFF.